This T cell receptor beta chain emerged from a study of T cells in Graves' hyperthyroidism and ophthalmopathy (dated by TCRdb to 2018 to 2020). The study in broad terms: Peripheral blood samples were taken at initial diagnosis, before any treatment was given. To identify TCR V-J signatures that set the groups apart, the researchers used a discovery cohort of 90 to 100 patients, made up of 40 to 45 with Graves' ophthalmopathy and 57 with stable Graves' hyperthyroidism. An independent validation cohort of around 19 hyperthyroidism patients and approximately 17 patients who later progressed to ophthalmopathy tested prospective prediction of ophthalmopathy. The 75 to 100 discovery patients were randomly split 7:3 into training and test sets. Thyroid tissue and blood T-cell repertoires from about six Graves' hyperthyroidism patients were also compared in the study. Following sampling, methimazole starting at 30 mg daily was given to hyperthyroidism patients, and high-dose intravenous methylprednisolone was given to ophthalmopathy patients. According to the paper, TCR Vbeta CDR3 sequencing was carried out on approximately 140 peripheral blood samples, which came from fewer than 50 ophthalmopathy, 75 to 80 hyperthyroidism and about 17 progressor patients.

The TCR beta CDR3 regions were amplified from the RNA transcripts. The first round of RT-PCR for the TCR CDR3 was performed with the HTBI primer set and the Qiagen OneStep RT-PCR kit. The libraries were constructed in a second round of multiplex PCR and then size-selected and purified. Sequencing of the libraries was done on an Illumina HiSeq2000 using paired-end 100 bp reads. The published analysis was carried out like this. SOAPnuke was used to process the raw data, throwing out any read that contained adapters or uncalled bases, had a mean Phred below 15, or lacked an exact constant-primer or identifier match. COPE v1.2.5 was used to merge high-quality paired reads, and clonotypes were defined as unique nucleotide sequences. MiTCR v1.1 was used to align the clonotypes against IMGT TRBV, TRBD and TRBJ reference segments. The analysis included only V-J combinations with a frequency above 0.0001, which together covered around 99% of the repertoires. A TCS score was defined as the ratio of F50 (clonal expansion) to E x V (chaos), with BLOSUM62-based TCRdist applied between CDR3 peptides within each V-J. Welch's t-statistics and random forest reduced 500 to 650 V-J features to 13, which were used in a naive Bayes classifier (R e1071). The public reads were reanalyzed by TCRdb: fastp trimming at Q25, MiXCR alignment, in-frame beta chains only. Under each unique CDR3 protein, matching rows form one entry showing the most common genes and DNA. V and J calls and clone size were set by TCRdb, not the authors. This sample comprises more than 500,000 distinct CDR3 sequences, roughly 16% of them detected only once. Clones ranked in the top ten supply approximately 30% of the sample.

Comment on this clonotype: Its antigen has not been determined. A read error may be the cause here, since a much bigger clone is one base away. Because it lacks the conserved phenylalanine or tryptophan at the end, this CDR3 is likely a read error.

Moderately to severely active disease, a Clinical Activity Score of at least 3, a NOSPECS grade of at least 4, and a duration under 3 months were present in ophthalmopathy patients. Exclusion was applied to patients with uncontrolled infections, other autoimmune diseases, pregnancy or lactation. Diagnoses relied on clinical symptoms, serum thyroxine and TRAb, thyroid ultrasound and orbital computed tomography. Ficoll-Paque density gradient centrifugation was used to isolate PBMCs from around 10 ml of fresh peripheral blood. Total RNA was extracted using Trizol reagent, and RNA quality was assessed on an Agilent 2100 Bioanalyzer. Points the paper makes about the study in general: In validation, progression to ophthalmopathy was predicted by the model with 65% to 71% sensitivity and just over 72% specificity, a median of about 6.8 months before onset. Ophthalmopathy was separated from stable hyperthyroidism by a 13 V-J signature model, with 87.88% sensitivity and about 81% specificity obtained in cross-validation and 80%/75% obtained in testing. Sample size was not statistically predetermined, and blinding of investigators to group allocation was not performed. Most expanded thyroid clonotypes (frequency above 0.001) were also found in blood, which suggests that blood repertoires may mirror thyroid immune responses.

The CDR3 spans 14 residues, counting both ends. Of all the DNA, just the CDR3 is kept, 42 bases in frame from base 1. V and J are truncated by 1 base and 6 bases respectively, leaving an intervening sequence of 13 bases. Via the germline V gene, CDR1 is SGHTA and CDR2 FQGNSA. The TCR sequence derives from a woman aged 25 to 45 with Graves' ophthalmopathy. Sequencing used blood. The V and J genes are TRBV7-2 and TRBJ2-7; the D gene assignment is ambiguous. In nucleotide form, the sequence is TGTGCCAGCAGCTTAGATAGCAGGACCGGCGAGCAGTACCTC. It is translated as CASSLDSRTGEQYL.